These 24 T cell receptor beta chains share one sample of origin, sequenced in a study of blood T cell repertoires in COVID-19. Clones were read by immunoSEQ multiplex PCR, and TCRdb kept only the in-frame ones, dropping some. The sample comprises about 370,000 clones, around 91% of which are singletons, and 6% to 7.5% rests with the top ten. Sequenced input: peripheral blood. The origin of the receptors is a man between 18 and 35 years old with active or convalescent COVID-19.

J is TRBJ1-6 and V is TRBV12-3 or TRBV12-4; D gene unclear. Trimming stripped 3 bases from V and 8 bases from J, with 5 bases between. This CDR3 has 12 residues. CDR3 sequence: CASSFEHSPLHF. CDR3 sequence (DNA): TGTGCCAGCAGTTTCGAGCATTCACCCCTCCACTTT.

To note about this clone: The germline gene is not matched at one end of the junction; a read error may be the cause. The chain is built from TRBV6-4 and TRBJ2-6; TRBD1 agrees at 7 bases. From germline, CDR1 is MRHNA and CDR2 SNTAGT. CDR3 size: 18 residues. In DNA form, the CDR3 reads TGTGCCAGCAGTTCAATAGGGGGCCTCCGCTCTGGGGCCAACGTGCTGACTTTC. It is translated as CASSSIGGLRSGANVLTF.

The chain uses TRBV4-1 and TRBJ1-4; the D gene is possibly TRBD1 (6 bases). The CDR3 spans 17 residues. The germline gives CDR1 MGHRA, CDR2 YSYEKL. The germline V and J ends were trimmed by 6 bases and 5 bases, with 22 bases remaining between them. In nucleotides, the CDR3 is TGCGCCAGCAGTCCTCAGCGGGACAACAGGATAAATGAAAAACTGTTTTTT. This sequence encodes CASSPQRDNRINEKLFF.

The V gene is TRBV5-4, the J gene TRBJ2-1; D might be TRBD2 (5 bases). Germline lookup yields CDR1 SGHNT and CDR2 YYREEE (reference sequence). The CDR3 runs 11 residues. The ends were cut back, 3 bases at V and 13 bases at J, with 11 bases in the middle. The CDR3 spells CASSSGLAQFF. The CDR3 DNA sequence: TGTGCCAGCAGCTCAGGACTGGCCCAGTTCTTC.

The CDR3 DNA reads as TGTGCCAGCTCACCAAATGTTGCAGGCACAGATACGCAGTATTTT. It specifies CASSPNVAGTDTQYF. The V call is TRBV18, the J call TRBJ2-3, with D unresolved. This CDR3 spans 15 amino acids. Per germline, CDR1 KGHSH and CDR2 LQKENI. Trimming stripped 2 bases from V and 1 base from J, with 10 bases between.

The J gene is TRBJ2-7, the V gene TRBV3-1 (or the pseudogene TRBV3-2), with TRBD2 matching 11 bases. Germline CDR1 is LGHDT and CDR2 is YNNKEL (reference sequence). CDR3 length equals 14 residues. J lost 5 bases, V lost 2 bases, and 2 bases had no gene match. The DNA for the CDR3 is TGTGCCAGCAGCCAATTAGCGGGAGGGGACGAGCAGTACTTC. The encoded protein is CASSQLAGGDEQYF.

The chain carries TRBV28 and TRBJ1-1; D unclear. V lost 6 bases, J lost 2 bases, and 7 bases lay in between. This CDR3 is built from 12 residues. Germline values: CDR1 MDHEN, CDR2 SYDVKM. The CDR3 spells CASREANTEAFF. The CDR3 DNA is TGTGCCAGCAGAGAAGCAAACACTGAAGCTTTCTTT.

The chain joins TRBV19 to TRBJ1-2; D not resolved. The CDR3 runs to 11 residues. In germline, CDR1 is LNHDA, CDR2 SQIVND (reference sequence). V was shortened by 5 bases and J by 3 bases, with 4 bases between the two germline ends. In nucleotides, the CDR3 is TGTGCCAGTAGTCCGGACTATGGCTACACCTTC. It is translated as CASSPDYGYTF.

The chain is built from TRBV19 and TRBJ1-1; D is unclear. The V and J ends lost 5 bases and 8 bases respectively, with 12 bases between them. CDR3 size: 12 residues. Germline loops: CDR1 LNHDA, CDR2 SQIVND (reference sequence). The CDR3 DNA follows: TGTGCCAGTAGTTGGACCGGGAAAGAAGCTTTCTTT. Encoded protein: CASSWTGKEAFF.

The chain joins TRBV14 to TRBJ1-6, with 7 bases fitting TRBD1. The CDR3 totals 16 residues. The V gene end was trimmed by 0 bases and the J gene end by 4 bases; junction bases not matched to a gene: 3. CDR1 and CDR2 (germline): SGHDN, FVKESK. For the CDR3, the DNA is TGTGCCAGCAGCCAAGAACGGACAGGATATAATTCACCCCTCCACTTT. This sequence encodes CASSQERTGYNSPLHF.

The V call is TRBV24-1, the J call TRBJ1-1, with 7 bases that match TRBD1. CDR1 and CDR2 (germline): KGHDR, SFDVKD. CDR3 size: 15 residues. V lost 4 bases, J lost 1 base, and 5 bases stayed unmatched. The CDR3 coding sequence is TGTGCCACCAGTGACCGGACAGGACCGAACACTGAAGCTTTCTTT. Translated: CATSDRTGPNTEAFF.

The chain employs TRBV5-4 and TRBJ2-7; 9 nucleotides line up with TRBD2. There are 15 residues in the CDR3. The trim removed 3 bases at V and 0 bases at J, leaving 4 bases unmatched. Germline CDR1 SGHNT, CDR2 YYREEE (reference sequence). CDR3 bases: TGTGCCAGCAGCTGGGCGGGAGGGTTCTCCTACGAGCAGTACTTC. Protein: CASSWAGGFSYEQYF.

J is TRBJ2-3 and V is TRBV9; possible D gene TRBD1, 5 bases. CDR1 is SGDLS, CDR2 YYNGEE, per germline. This CDR3 region has 14 residues. Trimming took 0 bases from V and 5 from J, leaving 10 bases between them. CDR3 nucleotide sequence: TGTGCCAGCAGCGTAGCAGTGGGGCGAGATACGCAGTATTTT. Its protein is CASSVAVGRDTQYF.

The sample holds a few counts of this clone. The chain carries TRBV5-5 and TRBJ2-1, with a weak D call TRBD2 (7 bases). The CDR3 runs 14 residues. Between the trimmed V and J ends, which lost 9 bases and 8 bases, there was a span of 21 bases. From germline, CDR1 is SGHKS and CDR2 YYEKEE (reference sequence). This CDR3 reads CATSEGGLKYEQFF. CDR3 in DNA: TGTGCCACCTCGGAGGGGGGGCTTAAGTATGAGCAGTTCTTC.

This chain connects TRBV11-3 to TRBJ2-5; D perhaps matches TRBD1 (5 bases). Germline loops: CDR1 SGHNT, CDR2 YENEEA. V shed 1 base and J shed 7 bases, with 13 bases lying between them. CDR3 length: 14 residues. The CDR3 is CASSLGRHQGTQYF. The CDR3 DNA is TGTGCCAGCAGCTTAGGGCGGCACCAGGGGACCCAGTACTTC.

This chain joins TRBV19 and TRBJ1-4; 9 bases map to TRBD1. Germline V lookup: CDR1 LNHDA, CDR2 SQIVND (reference sequence). This CDR3 is built from 15 residues. After removal of 4 bases from V and 8 bases from J, the junction contained 8 bases not matched to a gene. For the CDR3, the DNA is TGTGCCAGTAGTACCAAGGACAGGGGAAGAGAAAAACTGTTTTTT. Amino acids: CASSTKDRGREKLFF.

The rearrangement uses TRBV7-9 and TRBJ2-3; 8 bases align to TRBD2. This CDR3 spans 16 amino acids. Germline loops: CDR1 SEHNR, CDR2 FQNEAQ (reference sequence). V dropped 4 bases and J dropped 4; count of bases not matched to a gene: 10. The CDR3 sequence: CASSSPWSGSADTQYF. CDR3 nucleotide sequence: TGTGCCAGCAGCTCTCCTTGGAGCGGGAGCGCAGATACGCAGTATTTT.

V usage is TRBV6-1 and J usage is TRBJ2-1; perhaps TRBD2 as D (6 bases). CDR3 length: 15 residues. The germline V and J ends were trimmed by 6 bases and 3 bases, with 15 bases remaining between them. The germline V gene has CDR1 MNHNS and CDR2 SASEGT. CDR3 sequence reads: CASRPLGEVYNEQFF. The CDR3 nucleotides read TGTGCCAGCAGACCTCTGGGGGAGGTCTACAATGAGCAGTTCTTC.

This chain links TRBV9 with TRBJ2-3, with D possibly matching TRBD2 (5 bases). V lost 2 bases and J 0 bases, leaving 13 bases between the germline ends. The CDR3 sequence is 16 residues long. Germline CDR1 and CDR2: SGDLS and YYNGEE. The CDR3 region has the DNA TGTGCCAGCAGCGTTAGTTTCTCGGGGAGCACAGATACGCAGTATTTT. It translates to CASSVSFSGSTDTQYF.

V and J are TRBV28 and TRBJ1-6; 9 bases are shared with TRBD1. Looked up from germline, CDR1 is MDHEN and CDR2 is SYDVKM. The CDR3 covers 15 residues. Trimming cost V 5 bases and J 18 bases; bases outside gene matches: 17. The CDR3 loop reads CASSGQQGAEGFPHF. As DNA, the CDR3 is TGTGCCAGCAGTGGACAACAGGGGGCGGAAGGTTTCCCCCACTTT.

V and J are TRBV10-3 and TRBJ1-4, with D possibly being TRBD1 (6 bases). The ends were cut back, 6 bases at V and 3 bases at J, with 11 bases in the middle. Germline lookup yields CDR1 ENHRY and CDR2 SYGVKD. The CDR3 contains 14 residues. The CDR3 region is CAISPGHSNEKLFF. CDR3 nucleotides: TGTGCCATCAGCCCGGGACATTCTAATGAAAAACTGTTTTTT.

This clone was observed a single time. The V call is TRBV28, the J call TRBJ1-2, with D uncertain. This CDR3 is 21 amino acids long. V was shortened by 3 bases and J by 5 bases, with 34 bases between the two germline ends. In germline, CDR1 is MDHEN, CDR2 SYDVKM. The CDR3 spells CASSFTVQERLTMLSGYGYTF. CDR3 DNA sequence: TGTGCCAGCAGTTTTACCGTACAAGAGCGTTTAACTATGTTGTCGGGTTATGGCTACACCTTC.

V gene TRBV5-4 combines with J gene TRBJ2-1, with 8 positions matching TRBD2. V shed 3 bases, J shed 2 bases, and the junction held 1 base outside the gene matches. Germline V CDR1 and CDR2: SGHNT, YYREEE (reference sequence). The CDR3 extends over 14 amino acids. CDR3 loop: CASSWGLAYNEQFF. The CDR3 nucleotides are TGTGCCAGCAGCTGGGGACTAGCCTACAATGAGCAGTTCTTC. Full variable domain (remainder filled in from reference TRBV5-4 and TRBJ2-1): ETGVTQSPTHLIKTRGQQVTLRCSSQSGHNTVSWYQQALGQGPQFIFQYYREEENGRGNFPPRFSGLQFPNYSSELNVNALELDDSALYLCASSWGLAYNEQFFGPGTRLTVL.

The rearrangement uses TRBV24-1 and TRBJ2-5; TRBD1 might be the D (5 bases). CDR1 is KGHDR, CDR2 SFDVKD, per germline. V dropped 6 bases and J dropped 7 bases, with 11 bases sitting between them. CDR3 length: 12 residues. The DNA of the CDR3 is TGTGCCACCAGTACAGGATCGTGGACCCAGTACTTC. It yields the protein CATSTGSWTQYF.